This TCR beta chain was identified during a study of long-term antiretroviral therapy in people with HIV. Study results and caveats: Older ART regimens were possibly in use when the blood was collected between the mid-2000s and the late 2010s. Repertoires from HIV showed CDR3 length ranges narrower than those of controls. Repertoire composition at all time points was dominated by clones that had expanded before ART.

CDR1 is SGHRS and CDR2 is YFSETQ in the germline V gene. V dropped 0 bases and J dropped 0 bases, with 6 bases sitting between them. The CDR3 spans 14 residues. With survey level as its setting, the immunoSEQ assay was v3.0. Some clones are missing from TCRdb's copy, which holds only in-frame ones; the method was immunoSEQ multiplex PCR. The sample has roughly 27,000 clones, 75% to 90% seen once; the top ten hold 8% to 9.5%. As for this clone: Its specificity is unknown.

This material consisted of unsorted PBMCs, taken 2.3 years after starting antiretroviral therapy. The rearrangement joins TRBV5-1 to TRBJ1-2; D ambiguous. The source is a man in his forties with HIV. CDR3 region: CASSLEWANYGYTF. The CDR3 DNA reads TGCGCCAGCAGCTTGGAATGGGCTAACTATGGCTACACCTTC.